This record looks at one T cell receptor (beta chain) sequence and its context. The sample comes from a study of blood T cell repertoires in COVID-19. Study-level information: T cells, B-cell-depleted T cells, or PBMCs provided the cDNA or gDNA that served as material.

In the original processing: Estimation of nucleated cell counts was performed using reference gene primer amplification. Clones were read by immunoSEQ multiplex PCR, and TCRdb kept only the in-frame ones, dropping some. V and J calls plus clone size are reproduced from that table; the DNA served to infer D and trimming. The data show about 110,000 clones, 70% to 80% seen once. V was shortened by 0 bases and J by 3 bases, with 11 bases between the two germline ends. CDR3 length: 16 amino acids. From germline, CDR1 is MGHRA and CDR2 YSYEKL. The rearrangement uses TRBV4-1 and TRBJ1-4; D is ambiguous. The origin of this receptor is a woman aged 60-70 years with acute or convalescent COVID-19. Sequencing was performed on peripheral blood. CDR3 protein: CASSQDYGLSNEKLFF. In DNA form, the CDR3 reads TGCGCCAGCAGCCAAGATTACGGACTCTCTAATGAAAAACTGTTTTTT.